The T cell receptor (beta chain) described here comes from a study of T-cell reconstitution after alpha-beta-depleted transplantation in children. Study-wide points: Recipient T cells and thymic progenitors that survived were the source of the high TCRbeta diversity seen at day 60 in some patients. When one year had passed after transplant, most T-cell counts and diversity came from newly produced T cells.

TCRbeta library preparation incorporated unique molecular identifiers. MiXCR, run by TCRdb on the PCR reads, gives a single entry per CDR3 protein. The repertoire consists of about 58,000 distinct CDR3 sequences, with 44% occurring once and the leading ten covering under 98%. As to this clonotype: Its matching antigen is unknown.

The CDR3 is made up of 14 amino acids. Per germline, CDR1 SGHRS and CDR2 YFSETQ. V was shortened by 3 bases and J by 3 bases, with 13 bases between the two germline ends. This TCR was sampled from a male patient younger than 18 who had a stem cell transplant for acute lymphoblastic leukemia, so the T cells may come from the graft donor. This sample comprised PBMCs, mostly from graft donor cells, obtained 360 days after TCRalphabeta/CD19-depleted stem cell transplant. V and J are TRBV5-1 and TRBJ2-7; D is undetermined. The CDR3: CASSYRGVGYEQYF. CDR3 DNA sequence: TGCGCCAGCAGCTATCGAGGCGTCGGCTACGAGCAGTACTTC.